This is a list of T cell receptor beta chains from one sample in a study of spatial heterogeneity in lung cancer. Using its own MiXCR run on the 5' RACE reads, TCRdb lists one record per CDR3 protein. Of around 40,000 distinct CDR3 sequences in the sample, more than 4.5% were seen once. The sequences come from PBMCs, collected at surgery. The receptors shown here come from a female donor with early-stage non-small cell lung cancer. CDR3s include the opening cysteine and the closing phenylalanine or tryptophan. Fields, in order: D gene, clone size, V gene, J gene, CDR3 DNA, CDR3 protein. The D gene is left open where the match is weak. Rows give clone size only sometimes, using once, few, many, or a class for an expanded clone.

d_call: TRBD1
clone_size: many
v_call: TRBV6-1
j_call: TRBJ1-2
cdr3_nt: TGTGCCAGCAGTGAAGATACAGGGGGCGTACTGTATGGCTACACCTTC
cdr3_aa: CASSEDTGGVLYGYTF

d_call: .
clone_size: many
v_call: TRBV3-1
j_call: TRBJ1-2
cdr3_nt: TGTGCCAGCAGCCTCACAACAGGGAGCTATGGCTACACCTTC
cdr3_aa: CASSLTTGSYGYTF

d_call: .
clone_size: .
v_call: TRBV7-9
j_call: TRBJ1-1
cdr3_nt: TGTGCCAGCAGCCCCACAGACCCTGAAGCTTTCTTT
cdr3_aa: CASSPTDPEAFF

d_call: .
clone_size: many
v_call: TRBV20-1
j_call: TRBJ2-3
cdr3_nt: TGCAGTGCTAAGACCGATCCACGCACAGATACGCAGTATTTT
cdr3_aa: CSAKTDPRTDTQYF

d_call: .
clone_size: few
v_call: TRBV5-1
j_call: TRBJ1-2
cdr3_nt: TGCGCCAGCAGTCAAGATTCCGTCTATGGCTACACCTTC
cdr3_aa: CASSQDSVYGYTF

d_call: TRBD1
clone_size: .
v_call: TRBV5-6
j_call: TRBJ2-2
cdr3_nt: TGTGCCAGTATTGCGACAGGGATCACCGGGGAGCTGTTTTTT
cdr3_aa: CASIATGITGELFF

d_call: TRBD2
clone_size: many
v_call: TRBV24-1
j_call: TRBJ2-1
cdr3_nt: TGTGCCACCAGTGATCCCGGACTAGCGGGGGGTGAGGGACGCTCCAATGAGCAGTTCTTC
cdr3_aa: CATSDPGLAGGEGRSNEQFF

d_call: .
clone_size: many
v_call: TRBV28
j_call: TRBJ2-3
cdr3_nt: TGTGCCACCGGGCGAGGGGGGCCCACAGATACGCAGTATTTT
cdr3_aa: CATGRGGPTDTQYF

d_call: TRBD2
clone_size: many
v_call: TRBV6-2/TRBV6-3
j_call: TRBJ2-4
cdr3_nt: TGTGCCAGCAGTTACTCGGGGACTAGCAGGAACATTCAGTACTTC
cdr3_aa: CASSYSGTSRNIQYF

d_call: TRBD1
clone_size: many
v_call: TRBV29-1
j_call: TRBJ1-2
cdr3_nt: TGCAGCGCTGGGGGACAGGGGAGTAGATTTGGCTACACCTTC
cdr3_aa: CSAGGQGSRFGYTF

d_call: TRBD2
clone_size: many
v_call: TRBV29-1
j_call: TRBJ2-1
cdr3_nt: TGCAGCGCTGGAGCGGGGGTGGACTACAATGAGCAGTTCTTC
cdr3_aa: CSAGAGVDYNEQFF

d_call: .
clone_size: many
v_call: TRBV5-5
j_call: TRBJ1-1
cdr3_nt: TGTGCCAGCAGCTTGGCTCGCGGGGGTACTGAAGCTTTCTTT
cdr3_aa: CASSLARGGTEAFF

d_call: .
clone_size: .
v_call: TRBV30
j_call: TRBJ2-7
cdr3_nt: TGTGCCTGGAGTGGAGGGGACGAGCAGTACTTC
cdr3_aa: CAWSGGDEQYF

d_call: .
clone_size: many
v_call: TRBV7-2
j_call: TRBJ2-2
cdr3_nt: TGTGCCAGCAGCTTGGGGGGGCCCAACACCGGGGAGCTGTTTTTT
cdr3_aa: CASSLGGPNTGELFF

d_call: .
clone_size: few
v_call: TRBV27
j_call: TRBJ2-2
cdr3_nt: TGTGCCAGCAGTTTTCCAGTCGGGGAGCTGTTTTTT
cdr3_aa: CASSFPVGELFF